Below, 21 T cell receptor beta chains from the same sample are listed, as sequenced in a study of cytomegalovirus exposure and HLA in healthy donors. The PCR employed 60 Vbeta primers together with 13 Jbeta primers. Sequencing used immunoSEQ multiplex PCR; TCRdb keeps in-frame clones, though not all of them. Its clone listing holds 200,000 or so clones. Sequenced: PBMCs. The origin of the receptors is a girl aged 2-10 years in good health and CMV-seropositive.

V gene TRBV6-5 combines with J gene TRBJ1-4; D not certain. The germline V gene encodes CDR1 MNHEY and CDR2 SVGAGI. The V end was cut by 6 bases, the J end by 0 bases, with 8 bases between. This CDR3 is 14 amino acids long. The CDR3 bases are TGTGCCAGCAGGATAGCCACAACTAATGAAAAACTGTTTTTT. It yields the protein CASRIATTNEKLFF.

The chain is built from TRBV6-1 and TRBJ2-7; tentative D call: TRBD1 (6 bases). V dropped 6 bases and J dropped 0 bases, with 15 bases sitting between them. The CDR3 runs 15 residues. Germline CDR1 reads MNHNS; CDR2 reads SASEGT. CDR3 DNA: TGTGCCAGCAGGGGGGCTAGTGGTCTCTCCTACGAGCAGTACTTC. This encodes CASRGASGLSYEQYF.

The genes are TRBV7-9 and TRBJ2-3; TRBD2 agrees at 7 bases. With 1 base clipped from V and 3 bases from J, the junction kept 10 bases outside the gene matches. Germline loops: CDR1 SEHNR, CDR2 FQNEAQ (reference sequence). The length of the CDR3 is 17 residues. CDR3: CASSLVLGRRETDTQYF. The CDR3 DNA is TGTGCCAGCAGCTTAGTTTTGGGGAGGCGGGAGACAGATACGCAGTATTTT.

V is TRBV19 and J is TRBJ2-7, with D perhaps TRBD2 (6 bases). Trimming cost V 4 bases and J 3 bases, with 13 bases left between them. This CDR3 spans 14 amino acids. Germline V gene lookup returns CDR1 LNHDA and CDR2 SQIVND (reference sequence). Here the CDR3 reads CASSSGTDDYEQYF. In nucleotides, the CDR3 is TGTGCCAGTAGTAGCGGGACGGACGACTACGAGCAGTACTTC.

This chain joins TRBV5-1 and TRBJ2-3; unclear D gene. Deletions cut 7 bases from V and 6 bases from J, with 18 bases between. This CDR3 has 14 residues. Germline loops: CDR1 SGHRS, CDR2 YFSETQ. The CDR3 nucleotides are TGCGCCAGCGTTTTGGGTAGCACGGCGGATACGCAGTATTTT. Amino acids: CASVLGSTADTQYF.

The chain has TRBV18 and TRBJ2-2; D call uncertain. Germline CDR1 and CDR2: KGHSH and LQKENI. Trimming took 2 bases from V and 2 from J, leaving 6 bases between them. CDR3 size: 14 residues. The CDR3 is CASSPNLNTGELFF. As DNA, the CDR3 is TGTGCCAGCTCACCAAATCTTAACACCGGGGAGCTGTTTTTT. Looking up the rest from reference TRBV18 and TRBJ2-2 gives the full variable domain: NAGVMQNPRHLVRRRGQEARLRCSPMKGHSHVYWYRQLPEEGLKFMVYLQKENIIDESGMPKERFSAEFPKEGPSILRIQQVVRGDSAAYFCASSPNLNTGELFFGEGSRLTVL.

The chain has TRBV5-1 and TRBJ2-7; TRBD2 matches 7 bases. Germline V gene lookup returns CDR1 SGHRS and CDR2 YFSETQ. The CDR3 loop spans 17 amino acids. With 0 bases clipped from V and 2 bases from J, the junction kept 11 bases outside the gene matches. The CDR3 sequence is CASSLVVSTGGTYEQYF. The CDR3 coding sequence is TGCGCCAGCAGCTTGGTCGTTAGCACGGGGGGAACCTACGAGCAGTACTTC.

V and J are TRBV2 and TRBJ1-1; no firm D call. Per germline, CDR1 SNHLY and CDR2 FYNNEI. The CDR3 is 11 residues long. V gave up 6 bases and J gave up 8 bases, with 10 bases separating them. CDR3 loop: CASRVRPEAFF. CDR3 coding DNA: TGTGCCAGCAGGGTCAGGCCGGAAGCTTTCTTT.

V usage is TRBV27 and J usage is TRBJ1-1, with TRBD1 matching over 7 bases. J lost 2 bases, V lost 4 bases, and 7 bases had no gene match. The CDR3 is made up of 15 amino acids. Germline CDR1 and CDR2: MNHEY and SMNVEV (reference sequence). CDR3 sequence: CASSSIGTANTEAFF. CDR3 sequence (DNA): TGTGCCAGCAGTTCCATCGGGACAGCCAACACTGAAGCTTTCTTT.

The chain has TRBV5-1 and TRBJ2-5, with 8 nucleotides matching TRBD1. The J call may be incorrect, as the DNA end agrees better with TRBJ2-7. Germline assignment: CDR1 SGHRS and CDR2 YFSETQ. The CDR3 has 19 amino acids. In nucleotides, the CDR3 is TGCGCCAGCAGCCGAATCGGCCAGGGGGCGGACAGGGATTCCTACGAGCAGTACTTC. Protein: CASSRIGQGADRDSYEQYF.

The rearrangement joins TRBV11-2 to TRBJ2-1; D perhaps matches TRBD2 (5 bases). The germline gives CDR1 SGHAT, CDR2 FQNNGV. The ends were cut back, 1 base at V and 7 bases at J, with 14 bases in the middle. The CDR3 has 15 residues. CDR3 DNA sequence: TGTGCCAGCAGCTTAGGGGAGCTGGCCGGAAATGAGCAGTTCTTC. Translating it yields CASSLGELAGNEQFF.

This chain uses TRBV28 with TRBJ2-7; 9 bases align to TRBD2. Germline CDR1 is MDHEN and CDR2 is SYDVKM. J was trimmed by 4 bases and V by 2 bases; bases with no gene match: 6. CDR3 size: 15 residues. CDR3 protein: CASSLITSGWYEQYF. The CDR3 nucleotides are TGTGCCAGCAGTTTAATCACTAGCGGGTGGTACGAGCAGTACTTC.

The chain carries TRBV27 and TRBJ2-5; TRBD2 agrees at 9 bases. The germline V gene encodes CDR1 MNHEY and CDR2 SMNVEV (reference sequence). This CDR3 is 15 amino acids long. V lost 2 bases to trimming and J lost 1 base; unmatched junction nucleotides: 2. For the CDR3, the DNA is TGTGCCAGCAGTTTAGCTAGCGGGGTCCAAGAGACCCAGTACTTC. Its protein is CASSLASGVQETQYF.

The chain joins TRBV5-4 to TRBJ2-3; 8 nucleotides line up with TRBD2. V lost 4 bases and J lost 4; bases outside the gene matches: 8. CDR1 SGHNT and CDR2 YYREEE come from the germline V gene (reference sequence). The CDR3 is made up of 15 amino acids. The CDR3 region is CASSPPGGFADTQYF. In nucleotides, the CDR3 is TGTGCCAGCAGCCCCCCGGGGGGGTTCGCAGATACGCAGTATTTT.

The V call is TRBV7-9, the J call TRBJ2-1; the match to TRBD2 covers 7 bases. Germline trimming cut 3 bases from V and 5 bases from J; bases unmatched to any gene: 4. The CDR3 sequence is 14 residues long. In germline, CDR1 is SEHNR, CDR2 FQNEAQ (reference sequence). The CDR3 sequence is CASSFSAGNNEQFF. The CDR3 DNA is TGTGCCAGCAGCTTCTCAGCGGGAAACAATGAGCAGTTCTTC.

The genes are TRBV28 and TRBJ2-1; D unresolved. V was cut by 7 bases and J by 4 bases, with 11 bases left in between. CDR1 and CDR2 (germline): MDHEN, SYDVKM. This CDR3 contains 13 residues. Here the CDR3 DNA reads TGTGCCAGCACCCCACCGGGTTACAATGAGCAGTTCTTC. As protein: CASTPPGYNEQFF.

J is TRBJ1-1 and V is TRBV6-4; 7 nucleotides line up with TRBD1. Germline V lookup: CDR1 MRHNA, CDR2 SNTAGT. There are 13 residues in the CDR3. With 4 bases clipped from V and 3 bases from J, the junction kept 2 bases outside the gene matches. DNA for the CDR3: TGTGCCAGCAGTGTGACAGGGTACACTGAAGCTTTCTTT. It is translated as CASSVTGYTEAFF.

The chain combines TRBV9 with TRBJ1-2; D gene uncertain. V lost 3 bases, J lost 4 bases, and 10 bases lay in between. The CDR3 totals 13 residues. CDR1 and CDR2 (germline): SGDLS, YYNGEE. The CDR3 loop is CASSEGASYGYTF. The CDR3 DNA reads as TGTGCCAGCAGCGAGGGAGCCTCCTATGGCTACACCTTC.

This chain connects TRBV6-4 to TRBJ2-1; 10 nucleotides agree with TRBD2. Trimming removed 0 bases from V and 8 bases from J; junction bases left unmatched: 4. In germline, CDR1 is MRHNA, CDR2 SNTAGT. The CDR3 covers 15 residues. This chain's CDR3 is CASSDSSGRAYEQFF. CDR3 DNA: TGTGCCAGCAGTGACTCCAGCGGGAGGGCCTATGAGCAGTTCTTC.

The chain uses TRBV30 and TRBJ2-2; D possibly corresponds to TRBD1 (6 bases). Germline V gene data show CDR1 as GTSNPN and CDR2 as SVGIG (reference sequence). Trimming left V 5 bases short and J 13 bases short, with 14 bases between. The CDR3 sequence is 11 residues long. CDR3 region: CAWVGGLGLFF. The CDR3 DNA follows: TGTGCCTGGGTTGGGGGCCTGGGGCTGTTTTTT.

The chain uses TRBV28 and TRBJ1-4, with 8 bases that match TRBD1. The ends lost 5 bases at V and 8 bases at J; junction bases unmatched: 7. The CDR3 totals 14 residues. CDR1 is MDHEN, CDR2 SYDVKM, per germline. The CDR3 DNA follows: TGTGCCAGCAGTCCCCGGACAGGGAGGGAAAAACTGTTTTTT. It translates to CASSPRTGREKLFF.